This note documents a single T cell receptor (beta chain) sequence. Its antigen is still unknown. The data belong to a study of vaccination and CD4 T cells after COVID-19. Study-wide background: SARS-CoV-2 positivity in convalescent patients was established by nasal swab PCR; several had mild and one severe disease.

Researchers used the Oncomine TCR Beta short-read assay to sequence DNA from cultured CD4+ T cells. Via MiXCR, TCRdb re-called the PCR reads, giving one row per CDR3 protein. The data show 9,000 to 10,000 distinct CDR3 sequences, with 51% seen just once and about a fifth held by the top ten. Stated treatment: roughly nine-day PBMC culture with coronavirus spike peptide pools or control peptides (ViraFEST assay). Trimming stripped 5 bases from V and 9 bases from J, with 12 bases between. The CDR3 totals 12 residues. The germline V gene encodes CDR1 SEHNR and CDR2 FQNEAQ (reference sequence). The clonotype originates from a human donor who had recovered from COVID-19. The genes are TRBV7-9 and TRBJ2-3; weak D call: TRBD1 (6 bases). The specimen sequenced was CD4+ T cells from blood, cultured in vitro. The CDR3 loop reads CASSLGQKTQYF. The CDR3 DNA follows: TGTGCCAGCAGCCTCGGACAGAAAACGCAGTATTTT.